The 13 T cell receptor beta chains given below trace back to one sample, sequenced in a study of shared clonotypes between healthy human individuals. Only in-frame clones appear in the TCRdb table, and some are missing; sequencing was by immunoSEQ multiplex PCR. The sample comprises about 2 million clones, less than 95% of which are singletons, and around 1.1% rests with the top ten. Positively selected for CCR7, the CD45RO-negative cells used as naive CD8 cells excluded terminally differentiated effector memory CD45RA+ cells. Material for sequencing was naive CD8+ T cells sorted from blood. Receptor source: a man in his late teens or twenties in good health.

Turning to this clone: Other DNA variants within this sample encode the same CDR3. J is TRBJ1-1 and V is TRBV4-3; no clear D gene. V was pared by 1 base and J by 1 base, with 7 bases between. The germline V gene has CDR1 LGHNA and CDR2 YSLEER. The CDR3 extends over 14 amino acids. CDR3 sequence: CASSQGRENTEAFF. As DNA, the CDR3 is TGCGCCAGCAGCCAAGGACGGGAGAACACTGAAGCTTTCTTT.

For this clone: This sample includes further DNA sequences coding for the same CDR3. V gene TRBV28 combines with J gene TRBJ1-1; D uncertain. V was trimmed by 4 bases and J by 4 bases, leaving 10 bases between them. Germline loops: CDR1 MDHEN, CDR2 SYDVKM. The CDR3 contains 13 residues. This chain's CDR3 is CASSSAGSTEAFF. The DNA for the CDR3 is TGTGCCAGCAGTTCCGCCGGGAGCACTGAAGCTTTCTTT.

The CDR3 loop reads CASSHTGLASHEQYF. As DNA, the CDR3 is TGTGCCAGCAGCCATACCGGGCTAGCGTCACACGAGCAGTACTTC. The rearrangement links TRBV21-1 to TRBJ2-7; TRBD2 is the table's D call, not checked against the DNA. TRBV21-1 is listed as a pseudogene. The CDR3 totals 15 residues.

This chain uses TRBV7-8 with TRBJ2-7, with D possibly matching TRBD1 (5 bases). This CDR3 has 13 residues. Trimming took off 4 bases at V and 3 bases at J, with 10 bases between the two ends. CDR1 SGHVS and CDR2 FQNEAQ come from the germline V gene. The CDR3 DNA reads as TGTGCCAGCAGCTCCCAGGGAAACTACGAGCAGTACTTC. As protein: CASSSQGNYEQYF.

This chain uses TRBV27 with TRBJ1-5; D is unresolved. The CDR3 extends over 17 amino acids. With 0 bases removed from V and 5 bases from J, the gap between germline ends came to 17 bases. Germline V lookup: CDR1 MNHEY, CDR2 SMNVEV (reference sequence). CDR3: CASSLSWSGILDQPQHF. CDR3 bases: TGTGCCAGCAGTTTATCATGGTCAGGAATACTTGATCAGCCCCAGCATTTT.

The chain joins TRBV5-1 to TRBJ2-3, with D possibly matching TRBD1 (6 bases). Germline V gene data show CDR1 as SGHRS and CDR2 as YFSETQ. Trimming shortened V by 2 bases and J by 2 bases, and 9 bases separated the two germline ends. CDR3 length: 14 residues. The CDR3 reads CASSLNRVTDTQYF. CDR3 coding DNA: TGCGCCAGCAGCTTAAACAGGGTCACAGATACGCAGTATTTT.

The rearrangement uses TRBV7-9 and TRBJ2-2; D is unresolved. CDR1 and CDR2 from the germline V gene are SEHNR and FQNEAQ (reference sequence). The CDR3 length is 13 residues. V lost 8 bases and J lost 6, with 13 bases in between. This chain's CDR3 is CASPYPDPGELFF. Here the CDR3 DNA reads TGTGCCAGCCCGTATCCAGATCCCGGGGAGCTGTTTTTT. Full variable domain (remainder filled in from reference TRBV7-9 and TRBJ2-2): DTGVSQNPRHKITKRGQNVTFRCDPISEHNRLYWYRQTLGQGPEFLTYFQNEAQLEKSRLLSDRFSAERPKGSFSTLEIQRTEQGDSAMYLCASPYPDPGELFFGEGSRLTVL.

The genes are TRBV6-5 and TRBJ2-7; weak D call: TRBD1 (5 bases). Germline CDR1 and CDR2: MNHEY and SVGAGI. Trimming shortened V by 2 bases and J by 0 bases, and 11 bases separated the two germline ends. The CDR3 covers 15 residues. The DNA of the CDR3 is TGTGCCAGCAGTTACCCGCAGGGTTCCTCCTACGAGCAGTACTTC. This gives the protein CASSYPQGSSYEQYF.

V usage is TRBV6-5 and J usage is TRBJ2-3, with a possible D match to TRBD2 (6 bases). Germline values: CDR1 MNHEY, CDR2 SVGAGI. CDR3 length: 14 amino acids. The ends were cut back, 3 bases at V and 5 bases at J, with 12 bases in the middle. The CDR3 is CASSYAGLEDTQYF. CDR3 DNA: TGTGCCAGCAGTTATGCGGGATTGGAAGATACGCAGTATTTT.

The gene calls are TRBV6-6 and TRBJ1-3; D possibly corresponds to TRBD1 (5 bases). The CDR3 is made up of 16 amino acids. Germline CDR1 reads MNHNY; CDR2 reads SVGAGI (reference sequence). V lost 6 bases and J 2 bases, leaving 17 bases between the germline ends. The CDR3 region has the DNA TGTGCCAGCAGCCAAGAAAGCGTGGGACCTGGAAACACCATATATTTT. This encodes CASSQESVGPGNTIYF.

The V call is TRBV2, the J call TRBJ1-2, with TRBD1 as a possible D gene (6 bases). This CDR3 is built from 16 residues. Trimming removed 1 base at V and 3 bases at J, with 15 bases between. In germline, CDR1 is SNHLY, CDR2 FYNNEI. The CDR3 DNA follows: TGTGCCAGCAGTGAAGTGAAGGGGGGGACATACTATGGCTACACCTTC. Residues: CASSEVKGGTYYGYTF. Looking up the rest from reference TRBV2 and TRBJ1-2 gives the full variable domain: EPEVTQTPSHQVTQMGQEVILRCVPISNHLYFYWYRQILGQKVEFLVSFYNNEISEKSEIFDDQFSVERPDGSNFTLKIRSTKLEDSAMYFCASSEVKGGTYYGYTFGSGTRLTVV.

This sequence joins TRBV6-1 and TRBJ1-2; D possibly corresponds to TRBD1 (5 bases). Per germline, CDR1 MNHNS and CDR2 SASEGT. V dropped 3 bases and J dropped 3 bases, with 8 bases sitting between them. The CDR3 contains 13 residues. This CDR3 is CASSDGGDYGYTF. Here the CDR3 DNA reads TGTGCCAGCAGTGACGGGGGAGACTATGGCTACACCTTC.

The CDR3 loop reads CASSWGDSYETQYF. CDR3 bases: TGTGCCAGCAGCTGGGGGGACAGCTACGAGACCCAGTACTTC. The rearrangement links TRBV5-4 to TRBJ2-5, with a tentative D call TRBD1 (7 bases). Trimming left V 3 bases short and J 5 bases short, with 14 bases between. This CDR3 has 14 residues. Germline-derived CDR1 and CDR2 are SGHNT and YYREEE (reference sequence). Complete variable domain (other parts from reference TRBV5-4 and TRBJ2-5): ETGVTQSPTHLIKTRGQQVTLRCSSQSGHNTVSWYQQALGQGPQFIFQYYREEENGRGNFPPRFSGLQFPNYSSELNVNALELDDSALYLCASSWGDSYETQYFGPGTRLLVL.